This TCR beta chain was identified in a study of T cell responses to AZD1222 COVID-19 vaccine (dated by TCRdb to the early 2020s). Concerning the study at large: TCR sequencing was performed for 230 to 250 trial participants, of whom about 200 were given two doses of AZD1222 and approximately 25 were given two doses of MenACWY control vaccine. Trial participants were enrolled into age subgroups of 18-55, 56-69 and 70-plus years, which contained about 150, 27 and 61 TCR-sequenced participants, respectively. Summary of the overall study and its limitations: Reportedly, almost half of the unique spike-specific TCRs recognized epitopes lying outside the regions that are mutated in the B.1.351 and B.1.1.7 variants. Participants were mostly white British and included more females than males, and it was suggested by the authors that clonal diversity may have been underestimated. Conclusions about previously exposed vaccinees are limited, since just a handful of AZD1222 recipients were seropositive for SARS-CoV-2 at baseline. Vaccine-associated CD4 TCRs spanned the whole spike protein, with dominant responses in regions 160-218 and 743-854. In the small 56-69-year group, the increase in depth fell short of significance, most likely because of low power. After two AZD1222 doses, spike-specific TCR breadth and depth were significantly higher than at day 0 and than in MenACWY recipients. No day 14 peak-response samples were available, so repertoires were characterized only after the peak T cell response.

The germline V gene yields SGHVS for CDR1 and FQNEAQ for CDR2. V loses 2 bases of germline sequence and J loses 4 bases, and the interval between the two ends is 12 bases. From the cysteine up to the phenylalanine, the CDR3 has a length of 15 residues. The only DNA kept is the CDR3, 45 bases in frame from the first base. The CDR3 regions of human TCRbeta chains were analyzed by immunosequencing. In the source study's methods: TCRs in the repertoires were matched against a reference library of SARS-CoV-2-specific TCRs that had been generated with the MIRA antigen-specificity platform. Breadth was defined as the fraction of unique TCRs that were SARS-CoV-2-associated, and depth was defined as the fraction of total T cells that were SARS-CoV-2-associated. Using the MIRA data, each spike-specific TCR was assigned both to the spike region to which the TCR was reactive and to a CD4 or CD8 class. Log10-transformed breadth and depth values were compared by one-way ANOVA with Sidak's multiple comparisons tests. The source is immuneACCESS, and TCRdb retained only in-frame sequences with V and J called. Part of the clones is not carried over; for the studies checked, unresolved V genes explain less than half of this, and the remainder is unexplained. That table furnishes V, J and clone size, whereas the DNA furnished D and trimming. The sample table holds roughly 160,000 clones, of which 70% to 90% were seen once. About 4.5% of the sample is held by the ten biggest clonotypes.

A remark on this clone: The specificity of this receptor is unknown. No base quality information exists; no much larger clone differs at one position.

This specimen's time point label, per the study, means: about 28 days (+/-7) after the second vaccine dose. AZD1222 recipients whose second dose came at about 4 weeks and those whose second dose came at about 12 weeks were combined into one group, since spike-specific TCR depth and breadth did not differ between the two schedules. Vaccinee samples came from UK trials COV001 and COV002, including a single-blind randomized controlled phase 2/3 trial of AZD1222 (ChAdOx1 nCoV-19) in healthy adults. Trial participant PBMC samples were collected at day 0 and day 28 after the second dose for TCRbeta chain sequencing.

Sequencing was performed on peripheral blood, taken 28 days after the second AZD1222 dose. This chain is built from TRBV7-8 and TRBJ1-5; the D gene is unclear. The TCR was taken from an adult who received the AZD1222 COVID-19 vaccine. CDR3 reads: CASSLRRNGNQPQHF. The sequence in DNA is TGTGCCAGCAGCTTAAGGCGGAACGGGAATCAGCCCCAGCATTTT.